The 19 T cell receptor beta chains presented below share a single source sample, sequenced in a study of T cells after yellow fever vaccination. TCRdb analysed the 5' RACE reads with MiXCR anew, one entry per CDR3 protein. The data contain a few hundred thousand distinct CDR3 sequences, more than 6.5% of them seen just once; the ten biggest clones take up more than 0.85%. The source material was CD4+ T cells sorted from PBMCs, sampled on the day of the yellow fever booster vaccination. These receptors were taken from a man younger than 45 who received the YFV17D yellow fever vaccine.

The V and J genes are TRBV30 and TRBJ2-1; 15 positions agree with TRBD2. This CDR3 is 20 amino acids long. Per germline, CDR1 GTSNPN and CDR2 SVGIG (reference sequence). The V segment lost 4 bases and the J segment 7 bases; nucleotides outside the gene matches: 20. The CDR3 spells CAWNSRRTSGGVGVINEQFF. The CDR3 DNA is TGTGCCTGGAACTCCAGAAGGACTAGCGGGGGGGTTGGGGTTATAAATGAGCAGTTCTTC.

Only a few counts were recorded for this clonotype. The V gene is TRBV9, the J gene TRBJ2-1; 7 nucleotides align to TRBD2. CDR1 is SGDLS and CDR2 is YYNGEE in the germline V gene. The CDR3 has 15 amino acids. V dropped 0 bases and J dropped 4; count of bases not matched to a gene: 4. The CDR3 reads CASSVGPSGYNEQFF. The CDR3 DNA reads TGTGCCAGCAGCGTAGGGCCTAGCGGATACAATGAGCAGTTCTTC. Complete variable domain (other parts from reference TRBV9 and TRBJ2-1): DSGVTQTPKHLITATGQRVTLRCSPRSGDLSVYWYQQSLDQGLQFLIQYYNGEERAKGNILERFSAQQFPDLHSELNLSSLELGDSALYFCASSVGPSGYNEQFFGPGTRLTVL.

In its sample, this clonotype was seen many times. The V gene is TRBV18, the J gene TRBJ1-1; no reliable D call. The CDR3 contains 13 residues. V lost 3 bases, J lost 1 base, and 6 bases lay in between. In germline, CDR1 is KGHSH, CDR2 LQKENI. The CDR3 bases are TGTGCCAGCTCACCGAAGCAGAACACTGAAGCTTTCTTT. Amino acid sequence: CASSPKQNTEAFF.

This clonotype was seen repeatedly, ten times or more. J is TRBJ2-1 and V is TRBV5-1; 11 bases fit TRBD2. The germline V gene has CDR1 SGHRS and CDR2 YFSETQ. The CDR3 sequence is 15 residues long. After removal of 4 bases from V and 7 bases from J, the junction contained 7 bases not matched to a gene. Here the CDR3 DNA reads TGCGCCAGCAGCGCAACTAGCGGGAGAACGAATGAGCAGTTCTTC. It is translated as CASSATSGRTNEQFF. The full variable domain, its missing parts supplied by reference TRBV5-1 and TRBJ2-1, is KAGVTQTPRYLIKTRGQQVTLSCSPISGHRSVSWYQQTPGQGLQFLFEYFSETQRNKGNFPGRFSGRQFSNSRSEMNVSTLELGDSALYLCASSATSGRTNEQFFGPGTRLTVL.

This clonotype has ten or more counts. J is TRBJ2-7 and V is TRBV6-5; 7 bases align to TRBD2. The CDR3 has 16 amino acids. J gave up 3 bases and V 2 bases, and 10 bases lay outside the gene matches. The germline CDR1 and CDR2 sequences are MNHEY and SVGAGI. CDR3 protein: CASSYGWASGGYEQYF. CDR3 DNA sequence: TGTGCCAGCAGTTACGGGTGGGCTAGCGGAGGCTACGAGCAGTACTTC.

The gene calls are TRBV11-2 and TRBJ2-1; 7 positions match TRBD2. Germline V gene data show CDR1 as SGHAT and CDR2 as FQNNGV. V shed 5 bases, J shed 9 bases, and the junction held 7 bases outside the gene matches. CDR3 length equals 13 residues. The CDR3 coding sequence is TGTGCCAGCAGCCCCGCCGGGGGGATTGAGCAGTTCTTC. This sequence encodes CASSPAGGIEQFF.

This clonotype was observed many times. V and J are TRBV5-6 and TRBJ2-2; the match to TRBD1 covers 9 bases. The germline V gene has CDR1 SGHDT and CDR2 YYEEEE. There are 16 residues in the CDR3. Trimming cost V 1 base and J 5 bases; bases outside gene matches: 6. CDR3 nucleotides: TGTGCCAGCAGCTTGATCAACAGGGGGCCAACCGGGGAGCTGTTTTTT. This gives the protein CASSLINRGPTGELFF.

This clonotype was counted at least ten times. The chain links TRBV6-4 to TRBJ2-3, with 11 positions matching TRBD2. CDR3 length equals 18 residues. The V segment lost 2 bases and the J segment 0 bases; nucleotides outside the gene matches: 7. Germline lookup yields CDR1 MRHNA and CDR2 SNTAGT. The CDR3 DNA reads TGTGCCAGCAGTGACCTAGCGGGAGGACCCACTAGCACAGATACGCAGTATTTT. Its protein is CASSDLAGGPTSTDTQYF.

The rearrangement joins TRBV20-1 to TRBJ1-2; tentatively, D is TRBD1 (5 bases). CDR1 is DFQATT and CDR2 is SNEGSKA in the germline V gene (reference sequence). The V gene lost 5 bases and the J gene lost 4 bases, with 5 bases spanning the gap. This CDR3 is 10 amino acids long. The CDR3 spells CSAGAYGYTF. The CDR3 DNA sequence: TGCAGTGCTGGGGCCTATGGCTACACCTTC.

The chain recombines TRBV6-5 with TRBJ2-5; D uncertain. Germline CDR1 MNHEY, CDR2 SVGAGI. Trimming pared 0 bases from V and 4 bases from J, leaving 9 bases between. The CDR3 runs to 14 residues. The CDR3 spells CASSYSSALETQYF. The CDR3, as DNA: TGTGCCAGCAGTTACTCGTCCGCTCTAGAGACCCAGTACTTC.

This clonotype came up many times. The gene calls are TRBV20-1 and TRBJ2-1, with D uncertain. Trimming pared 5 bases from V and 9 bases from J, leaving 11 bases between. The CDR3 consists of 11 residues. Germline V gives CDR1 DFQATT, CDR2 SNEGSKA (reference sequence). Written as DNA, the CDR3 is TGCAGTGCTGGGGTAAGGGTTGAGCAGTTCTTC. It encodes CSAGVRVEQFF.

This clonotype came up a few times. The chain employs TRBV20-1 and TRBJ1-5; the match to TRBD1 covers 7 bases. Trimming cost V 2 bases and J 6 bases; bases outside gene matches: 1. The CDR3 contains 12 residues. The germline CDR1 and CDR2 sequences are DFQATT and SNEGSKA (reference sequence). The CDR3 is CSARTGVQPQHF. In DNA form, the CDR3 reads TGCAGTGCTAGAACAGGGGTTCAGCCCCAGCATTTT.

This clonotype was seen at least ten times. The chain employs TRBV5-1 and TRBJ1-2, with D maybe TRBD1 (5 bases). The germline gives CDR1 SGHRS, CDR2 YFSETQ. This CDR3 is built from 15 residues. V dropped 5 bases and J dropped 4 bases, with 18 bases sitting between them. For the CDR3, the DNA is TGCGCCAGCAGTCCTGGCGAGGGGACGGCCTATGGCTACACCTTC. Translated, it gives CASSPGEGTAYGYTF.

This clonotype has just a few counts. The chain has TRBV28 and TRBJ2-3; a weak D match, TRBD1 (6 bases). CDR1 and CDR2 from the germline V gene are MDHEN and SYDVKM. The CDR3 extends over 17 amino acids. The V end was cut by 7 bases, the J end by 0 bases, with 20 bases between. The CDR3 DNA reads as TGTGCCAGCATCCCCCCAGGGGCGCTACCCAGCACAGATACGCAGTATTTT. Protein: CASIPPGALPSTDTQYF.

The gene calls are TRBV4-3 and TRBJ2-3; the match to TRBD2 covers 13 bases. Looked up from germline, CDR1 is LGHNA and CDR2 is YSLEER. The V gene end was trimmed by 2 bases and the J gene end by 4 bases; junction bases not matched to a gene: 0. CDR3 length equals 15 residues. The CDR3 loop reads CASSQTSGRADTQYF. DNA for the CDR3: TGCGCCAGCAGCCAAACTAGCGGGAGGGCAGATACGCAGTATTTT.

The chain carries TRBV3-1 and TRBJ2-4, with TRBD2 matching 9 bases. Germline CDR1 LGHDT, CDR2 YNNKEL (reference sequence). After removal of 2 bases from V and 1 base from J, the junction contained 9 bases not matched to a gene. The CDR3 loop spans 18 amino acids. The CDR3 protein is CASSQFTSGQRAKNIQYF. CDR3 bases: TGTGCCAGCAGCCAATTTACTAGCGGGCAACGGGCCAAAAACATTCAGTACTTC.

The chain has TRBV4-1 and TRBJ2-1; D is ambiguous. Germline values: CDR1 MGHRA, CDR2 YSYEKL. Trimming shortened V by 4 bases and J by 6 bases, and 16 bases separated the two germline ends. This CDR3 region has 15 residues. In DNA, the CDR3 is TGCGCCAGCAGCCTGGACCCACTTGAACTCAATGAGCAGTTCTTC. It encodes CASSLDPLELNEQFF.

The chain couples TRBV5-1 to TRBJ1-1; 8 bases align to TRBD1. This CDR3 region has 15 residues. After removal of 3 bases from V and 6 bases from J, the junction contained 10 bases not matched to a gene. Germline loops: CDR1 SGHRS, CDR2 YFSETQ. The CDR3, as DNA: TGCGCCAGCAGCTCTAAACAGGGGGGGTCTTCTGAAGCTTTCTTT. This sequence encodes CASSSKQGGSSEAFF. Supplemented by reference TRBV5-1 and TRBJ1-1, the full variable domain reads KAGVTQTPRYLIKTRGQQVTLSCSPISGHRSVSWYQQTPGQGLQFLFEYFSETQRNKGNFPGRFSGRQFSNSRSEMNVSTLELGDSALYLCASSSKQGGSSEAFFGQGTRLTVV.

This clonotype was observed a few times. This sequence joins TRBV27 and TRBJ2-1; D tentatively fits TRBD1 or TRBD2 (5 bases each). V lost 5 bases and J lost 3, with 14 bases in between. CDR1 and CDR2 from the germline V gene are MNHEY and SMNVEV (reference sequence). This CDR3 has 15 residues. This CDR3 is CASSDPGAIYNEQFF. CDR3 coding DNA: TGTGCCAGCAGTGACCCCGGGGCGATCTACAATGAGCAGTTCTTC.